Below, one T cell receptor (beta chain) is given with its context. The clone's antigen remains unknown. No base-level quality is on record; no much larger clone is a single base apart. Taken from the germline V gene, the CDR1 and CDR2 loops are LGHNA and YNFKEQ. V is reduced by 5 bases and J by 3 bases, leaving a spacing of 19 bases between them. The CDR3 runs 16 amino acids, cysteine and phenylalanine included. The kept DNA is CDR3 alone, 48 bases in frame from the first base. Enrolling through a virtual design, the prospective study's participants ranged in age from roughly 18 to 95 years and lived across some 23 United States geographic areas. In the prospective study, cohorts were assigned on the basis of participant-reported clinical history obtained from a screening survey and a study questionnaire. For ImmuneRACE Cohort 3, a participant was defined as recovered based on two consecutive negative NP/OP PCR tests, clearance by a healthcare professional, or resolution of symptoms. Each participant in the prospective study had whole blood, serum and a nasopharyngeal or oropharyngeal swab collected by mobile phlebotomists. Over a roughly 2-month period, participants in the prospective study had the option of providing additional blood draws and questionnaires. Before DNA extraction, blood samples from the prospective study were shipped at room temperature or frozen.

The entry originates in a study of blood T cell repertoires in COVID-19 (dated by TCRdb to 2018 to 2021). As for the study more broadly: Samples covering the acute and convalescent phases of COVID-19 were provided by collaborators in the United States, Italy and Spain. The dataset comprised deeply sampled blood TCRbeta repertoires from subjects exposed to, actively infected with, or recovered from COVID-19. The repertoires were released in a freely available public database meant as a resource for research on the immune response to SARS-CoV-2. Nearly every sample came with metadata listing a de-identified subject ID, COVID-19 status, age in years and sex. Where available, HLA class I and class II types were obtained from metadata supplied by the sample provider rather than from assay-based typing. Samples were obtained from the ongoing ImmuneRACE study (first 160 participants) and from over 1,000 subjects provided by 6 global collaborators. The material from the prospective study consisted of cDNA or gDNA derived from T cells, B-cell-depleted T cells, or PBMCs. What the work shows at the level of the full study, not this receptor alone: Clinical and demographic metadata were provided uncurated, with the amount varying by source and participant.

TCRbeta CDR3 regions were amplified from genomic DNA by means of the immunoSEQ Assay, a bias-controlled multiplex PCR. On the study's bioinformatics: The number of nucleated cells in each sample was estimated from the amplification of reference gene primers within the assay. To quantify the absolute abundance of each unique TCRbeta CDR3 rearrangement, sequence reads were collapsed and filtered. For each sample, productive Simpson clonality was calculated as the square root of Simpson's diversity index across productive rearrangements. TCRdb re-hosts the immuneACCESS table, in-frame sequences only. Its copies lack some clones; in the studies checked, an unresolved V gene accounts for under half of them, and the cause for the rest is not known. V and J calls plus clone size are reproduced from that table; the DNA served to infer D and trimming. The sample table holds roughly 330,000 clones, of which 80% to 90% were seen once. Together, the top ten hold about 5.4% of the sample.

The sequencing input was PBMCs or T cells enriched from blood (not recorded which). The receptor comes from a woman in her twenties or thirties who had recovered from COVID-19. This receptor chain uses TRBV4-2 and TRBJ1-2; perhaps TRBD1 is the D gene, with 5 bases matching. The CDR3 region reads CASSTGDSGGYYGYTF. The base sequence is TGTGCCAGCAGCACAGGAGATTCCGGGGGGTACTATGGCTACACCTTC.